Below, 24 T cell receptor beta chains from the same sample are listed, as sequenced in a study of blood T cell repertoires in COVID-19. Assay: immunoSEQ multiplex PCR; the TCRdb copy retains only in-frame clones and omits some. The repertoire holds roughly 300,000 clones, about 92% seen once, with approximately 17% in the top ten. Sequenced: PBMCs or T cells enriched from blood (not recorded which). All receptors come from a woman under 40 who had recovered from COVID-19.

The chain links TRBV7-2 to TRBJ1-2, with D perhaps TRBD1 (6 bases). With 5 bases removed from V and 3 bases from J, the gap between germline ends came to 10 bases. This CDR3 is 13 amino acids long. From germline, CDR1 is SGHTA and CDR2 FQGNSA. CDR3 residues: CASSPTGYYGYTF. CDR3 bases: TGTGCCAGCAGCCCCACAGGGTACTATGGCTACACCTTC.

The genes are TRBV6-5 and TRBJ2-7; tentatively, D is TRBD2 (6 bases). Germline V lookup: CDR1 MNHEY, CDR2 SVGAGI. The CDR3 covers 13 residues. Trimming took off 5 bases at V and 9 bases at J, with 17 bases between the two ends. The CDR3, as DNA: TGTGCCAGCAGTCCCACTCTAGCGCCGGGGCAGTACTTC. Residues: CASSPTLAPGQYF.

Of note for this clone: One end of the junction fails to match germline, which may point to a read error. The chain is built from TRBV11-2 and TRBJ2-5; TRBD1 agrees at 10 bases. This CDR3 is built from 16 residues. Germline CDR1 is SGHAT and CDR2 is FQNNGV. The CDR3 bases are TGTGCCAGCAGCCTAGACAGGGGGCTGTTGTTAGAGACCCAGTACTTC. Its translation: CASSLDRGLLLETQYF.

The rearrangement joins TRBV5-6 to TRBJ2-2; possible D gene TRBD1, 5 bases. CDR3 size: 15 residues. V lost 4 bases, J lost 0 bases, and 10 bases lay in between. Germline V lookup: CDR1 SGHDT, CDR2 YYEEEE. The CDR3 reads CASSVGAPNTGELFF. The CDR3 DNA reads TGTGCCAGCAGCGTTGGGGCGCCGAACACCGGGGAGCTGTTTTTT.

J is TRBJ2-1 and V is TRBV5-1; D remains ambiguous. The CDR3 consists of 11 residues. V dropped 4 bases and J dropped 7 bases, with 6 bases sitting between them. Germline CDR1 is SGHRS and CDR2 is YFSETQ. The CDR3, as DNA: TGCGCCAGCAGCGCTGAGAATGAGCAGTTCTTC. Translated: CASSAENEQFF.

The chain uses TRBV11-2 and TRBJ1-5; TRBD1 agrees at 7 bases. The germline CDR1 and CDR2 sequences are SGHAT and FQNNGV. The CDR3 is 13 residues long. The V segment lost 5 bases and the J segment 7 bases; nucleotides outside the gene matches: 5. As DNA, the CDR3 is TGTGCCAGCAGCGACCGACAGGGACAGCCCCAGCATTTT. This translates into CASSDRQGQPQHF.

The genes are TRBV9 and TRBJ2-3; 14 bases fit TRBD2. Trimming took 3 bases from V and 7 from J; bases not matched to a gene: 4. The CDR3 sequence is 15 residues long. Germline CDR1 and CDR2: SGDLS and YYNGEE. CDR3 residues: CASSGLAGGMNTQYF. The CDR3 DNA reads TGTGCCAGCAGCGGACTAGCGGGAGGGATGAATACGCAGTATTTT.

The chain carries TRBV30 and TRBJ1-1; 7 bases agree with TRBD1. This CDR3 is 12 amino acids long. Trimming took 4 bases from V and 10 from J; bases not matched to a gene: 9. The germline V gene encodes CDR1 GTSNPN and CDR2 SVGIG (reference sequence). The CDR3 bases are TGTGCCTGGATCCCGACAGGGCTGGGAGCTTTCTTT. Its protein is CAWIPTGLGAFF.

As for this clone: This sample includes further DNA sequences coding for the same CDR3. V is TRBV7-9 and J is TRBJ1-4, with a weak D call TRBD1 (5 bases). The CDR3 covers 13 residues. The V end lost 5 bases, the J end lost 5 bases, and 9 bases lay between the germline ends. The germline CDR1 and CDR2 sequences are SEHNR and FQNEAQ (reference sequence). The CDR3 region is CASSLGLNEKLFF. The DNA for the CDR3 is TGTGCCAGCAGCCTGGGACTGAATGAAAAACTGTTTTTT.

V and J are TRBV6-5 and TRBJ1-1; D gene unclear. The germline CDR1 and CDR2 sequences are MNHEY and SVGAGI. This CDR3 comprises 15 residues. Trimming took off 5 bases at V and 4 bases at J, with 17 bases between the two ends. CDR3 residues: CASSQTRERPTEAFF. The CDR3 region has the DNA TGTGCCAGCAGTCAAACGAGGGAAAGGCCCACTGAAGCTTTCTTT.

The chain joins TRBV3-1 (or the pseudogene TRBV3-2) to TRBJ1-3; 7 bases agree with TRBD1. The CDR3 loop spans 14 amino acids. The V segment lost 4 bases and the J segment 4 bases; nucleotides outside the gene matches: 4. In germline, CDR1 is LGHDT, CDR2 YNNKEL (reference sequence). CDR3 protein: CASSPRQGGNTIYF. CDR3 sequence (DNA): TGTGCCAGCAGCCCCCGACAGGGAGGAAACACCATATATTTT.

This clone showed up just once. The chain employs TRBV7-3 and TRBJ2-7; D is undetermined. V gave up 5 bases and J gave up 6 bases, with 11 bases separating them. CDR3 length equals 12 residues. Per the germline V gene, CDR1 is SGHTA and CDR2 is FQGTGA. CDR3 sequence reads: CASSPDSGEQYF. CDR3 nucleotides: TGTGCCAGCAGCCCTGACTCGGGCGAGCAGTACTTC.

The chain combines TRBV11-3 with TRBJ1-3; D gene ambiguous. Germline lookup yields CDR1 SGHNT and CDR2 YENEEA. V gave up 5 bases and J gave up 3 bases, with 5 bases separating them. The CDR3 covers 12 residues. CDR3 in amino acids: CASSQNGNTIYF. The DNA for the CDR3 is TGTGCCAGCAGCCAGAATGGAAACACCATATATTTT.

The chain carries TRBV6-2 or TRBV6-3 and TRBJ2-3, with TRBD2 matching 11 bases. CDR3 length: 16 residues. Germline values: CDR1 MNHEY, CDR2 SVGEGT. J was trimmed by 1 base and V by 5 bases; bases with no gene match: 5. The CDR3 loop reads CASSLPSGGRTDTQYF. The CDR3, as DNA: TGTGCCAGCAGTCTCCCTAGCGGGGGGCGCACAGATACGCAGTATTTT.

The chain uses TRBV11-1 and TRBJ2-6, with TRBD2 as a possible D gene (5 bases). Trimming stripped 4 bases from V and 0 bases from J, with 10 bases between. Germline assignment: CDR1 SGHAT and CDR2 FQDESV (reference sequence). The CDR3 runs to 16 residues. The DNA for the CDR3 is TGTGCCAGCAGCTGGAGGATGTACTCTGGGGCCAACGTCCTGACTTTC. Protein: CASSWRMYSGANVLTF.

V gene TRBV4-1 combines with J gene TRBJ1-1, with TRBD1 as a possible D gene (5 bases). With 4 bases removed from V and 0 bases from J, the gap between germline ends came to 9 bases. The CDR3 is 14 amino acids. CDR1 is MGHRA, CDR2 YSYEKL, per germline. The CDR3 here is CASSRGPVNTEAFF. The CDR3 bases are TGCGCCAGCAGCCGGGGCCCCGTGAACACTGAAGCTTTCTTT.

This clone was seen a single time. The V gene is TRBV28, the J gene TRBJ1-1, with D maybe TRBD1 (5 bases). The CDR3 runs to 15 residues. Germline V CDR1 and CDR2: MDHEN, SYDVKM. Deletions cut 6 bases from V and 5 bases from J, with 19 bases between. CDR3 coding DNA: TGTGCCAGCAGCCTAGGAGGGGTCGGTAGAACTGAAGCTTTCTTT. Translated, it gives CASSLGGVGRTEAFF.

The chain is built from TRBV6-2 or TRBV6-3 and TRBJ2-1; maybe TRBD1 (5 bases). Germline loops: CDR1 MNHEY, CDR2 SVGEGT. There are 16 residues in the CDR3. Deletions cut 5 bases from V and 4 bases from J, with 18 bases between. The CDR3 loop is CASSPLPDRIYNEQFF. Here the CDR3 DNA reads TGTGCCAGCAGTCCCCTCCCCGACAGAATATACAATGAGCAGTTCTTC.

This chain connects TRBV28 to TRBJ2-3; TRBD2 is a possible D gene (6 bases). CDR1 is MDHEN and CDR2 is SYDVKM in the germline V gene. V lost 5 bases, J lost 3 bases, and 12 bases lay in between. This CDR3 region has 14 residues. The CDR3 region has the DNA TGTGCCAGCAGTCCAAATGGGGGGACAGATACGCAGTATTTT. As protein: CASSPNGGTDTQYF.

The V gene is TRBV5-8, the J gene TRBJ2-7, with TRBD1 matching over 9 bases. V shed 3 bases, J shed 6 bases, and the junction held 4 bases outside the gene matches. This CDR3 has 13 residues. Germline V gives CDR1 SGHTS, CDR2 YDEGEE. The CDR3 sequence: CASSWGQGGEQYF. DNA for the CDR3: TGTGCCAGCAGCTGGGGACAGGGAGGCGAGCAGTACTTC.

The chain is built from TRBV19 and TRBJ1-5; D may be TRBD1 (5 bases). Trimming cost V 8 bases and J 5 bases, with 10 bases left between them. Germline V gene sequence: CDR1 LNHDA, CDR2 SQIVND (reference sequence). The CDR3 consists of 12 residues. CDR3 in amino acids: CASGQGYQPQHF. DNA of the CDR3: TGTGCCAGTGGGCAGGGTTATCAGCCCCAGCATTTT.

This sequence joins TRBV19 and TRBJ1-5; a possible D gene is TRBD1 (6 bases). The CDR3 loop spans 16 amino acids. Germline CDR1 is LNHDA and CDR2 is SQIVND (reference sequence). V was cut by 9 bases and J by 5 bases, with 23 bases left in between. The CDR3 coding sequence is TGTGCCAGCCGGGACACTTACCGGTATATCGATCAGCCCCAGCATTTT. As protein: CASRDTYRYIDQPQHF.

The CDR3 DNA sequence: TGCGCCAGCAGCTTGCGACAGGGCCAAGAGACCCAGTACTTC. It encodes CASSLRQGQETQYF. This chain joins TRBV5-1 and TRBJ2-5; 7 bases align to TRBD1. From germline, CDR1 is SGHRS and CDR2 YFSETQ. V was clipped by 1 base and J by 1 base; unmatched bases: 1. The CDR3 contains 14 residues.

The chain employs TRBV4-3 and TRBJ2-7; 9 positions agree with TRBD2. The CDR3 length is 15 residues. The trim removed 1 base at V and 1 base at J, leaving 2 bases unmatched. The germline V gene encodes CDR1 LGHNA and CDR2 YSLEER. CDR3 in DNA: TGCGCCAGCAGCCAAGTAGCGGGAGCTTCCTACGAGCAGTACTTC. Translated, it gives CASSQVAGASYEQYF.